This T cell receptor (beta chain) stems from a study of beta chain features in type 1 diabetes. Since all of the isolated RNA was reverse transcribed, expressed TCRB transcripts were what got sequenced. Assay: immunoSEQ multiplex PCR; the TCRdb copy retains only in-frame clones and omits some. The sample consists of under 200,000 clones, 7.5% to 10% of them appearing once. Germline V gene data show CDR1 as SGHVS and CDR2 as FNYEAQ. V lost 6 bases and J lost 3; bases outside the gene matches: 6. This CDR3 is 14 amino acids long. The authors took one heparinised blood draw, averaging roughly 120 mL, from each donor. In its sample, this clone was seen many times.

Source material: central memory CD4+ T cells from blood. This rearrangement joins TRBV7-6 to TRBJ1-2; TRBD1 agrees at 8 bases. The source is a woman aged 18-29 years in good health. The CDR3: CASSRQGPHYGYTF. The DNA of the CDR3 is TGTGCCAGCAGTAGACAGGGGCCGCACTATGGCTACACCTTC. Full variable domain (missing parts from reference TRBV7-6 and TRBJ1-2): GAGVSQSPRYKVTKRGQDVALRCDPISGHVSLYWYRQALGQGPEFLTYFNYEAQQDKSGLPNDRFSAERPEGSISTLTIQRTEQRDSAMYRCASSRQGPHYGYTFGSGTRLTVV.